The 10 T cell receptor beta chains below all came from one sample that was sequenced in a study of radiotherapy plus CTLA-4 blockade in lung cancer. The table came from immunoSEQ multiplex PCR; TCRdb's copy has only in-frame clones and leaves some out. The data contain about 90,000 clones, around 81% of them singletons. Sequences were derived from peripheral blood, sampled from a patient treated with radiotherapy plus ipilimumab. These receptors originate from a human donor with non-small cell lung cancer that progressed on radiotherapy plus ipilimumab.

The chain employs TRBV4-3 and TRBJ1-1, with D perhaps TRBD1 (5 bases). The V and J ends lost 3 bases and 5 bases respectively, with 10 bases between them. Germline-derived CDR1 and CDR2 are LGHNA and YSLEER. The CDR3 contains 13 residues. Here the CDR3 DNA reads TGCGCCAGCAGCCAGTCAGGGTTAACTGAAGCTTTCTTT. It is translated as CASSQSGLTEAFF.

The chain has TRBV19 and TRBJ1-1; tentative D call: TRBD1 (5 bases). Germline assignment: CDR1 LNHDA and CDR2 SQIVND (reference sequence). This CDR3 has 10 residues. Trimming took 9 bases from V and 4 from J, leaving 6 bases between them. For the CDR3, the DNA is TGTGCCAGCCAGGGCACTGAAGCTTTCTTT. Translating it yields CASQGTEAFF. Full variable domain (outside the CDR3, taken from reference TRBV19 and TRBJ1-1): DGGITQSPKYLFRKEGQNVTLSCEQNLNHDAMYWYRQDPGQGLRLIYYSQIVNDFQKGDIAEGYSVSREKKESFPLTVTSAQKNPTAFYLCASQGTEAFFGQGTRLTVV.

The chain carries TRBV7-2 and TRBJ1-5, with D maybe TRBD1 (5 bases). Germline assignment: CDR1 SGHTA and CDR2 FQGNSA. V was clipped by 1 base and J by 5 bases, with 6 bases between them. This CDR3 region has 13 residues. The CDR3 DNA reads as TGTGCCAGCAGCTTAGTCAGGGATCAGCCCCAGCATTTT. It encodes CASSLVRDQPQHF. Complete variable domain (other parts from reference TRBV7-2 and TRBJ1-5): GAGVSQSPSNKVTEKGKDVELRCDPISGHTALYWYRQSLGQGLEFLIYFQGNSAPDKSGLPSDRFSAERTGGSVSTLTIQRTQQEDSAVYLCASSLVRDQPQHFGDGTRLSIL.

This clone appeared a single time. This CDR3 is CASSTWANYGYTF. In nucleotides, the CDR3 is TGTGCCAGTAGTACCTGGGCCAACTATGGCTACACCTTC. The chain joins TRBV19 to TRBJ1-2; no clear D gene. Trimming took off 4 bases at V and 2 bases at J, with 8 bases between the two ends. Germline CDR1 and CDR2: LNHDA and SQIVND (reference sequence). The CDR3 has 13 amino acids.

This clone was picked up one time. The J gene is TRBJ2-1, the V gene TRBV29-1, with 7 bases aligning to TRBD2. V lost 4 bases and J lost 10; bases outside the gene matches: 10. The CDR3 sequence is 13 residues long. Germline lookup yields CDR1 SQVTM and CDR2 ANQGSEA. CDR3 nucleotides: TGCAGCGTTGGTCTAGCGGAGGGCGCGGAGCAGTTCTTC. This gives the protein CSVGLAEGAEQFF.

The chain has TRBV5-1 and TRBJ1-1; D is perhaps TRBD1 (5 bases). CDR1 is SGHRS and CDR2 is YFSETQ in the germline V gene. The CDR3 contains 14 residues. V was pared by 4 bases and J by 4 bases, with 14 bases between. DNA of the CDR3: TGCGCCAGCAGCCTTGACGACAGCCGCACTGAAGCTTTCTTT. It specifies CASSLDDSRTEAFF.

This clone was seen only a few times. The identical CDR3 is also encoded by other nucleotide sequences in the sample. The gene calls are TRBV30 and TRBJ1-1; D ambiguous. V was pared by 5 bases and J by 0 bases, with 13 bases between. Germline V gene sequence: CDR1 GTSNPN, CDR2 SVGIG (reference sequence). This CDR3 region has 14 residues. Written as DNA, the CDR3 is TGTGCCTGGGGGAGACGGTTCGTGAACACTGAAGCTTTCTTT. This encodes CAWGRRFVNTEAFF.

This chain joins TRBV9 and TRBJ2-7, with 15 positions matching TRBD2. Germline CDR1 and CDR2: SGDLS and YYNGEE. V dropped 4 bases and J dropped 6; count of bases not matched to a gene: 5. The CDR3 spans 15 residues. The CDR3 here is CASSKGLAGGPEQYF. The CDR3 DNA reads as TGTGCCAGCAGCAAAGGACTAGCGGGAGGGCCCGAGCAGTACTTC. The full variable domain, with the rest looked up from reference TRBV9 and TRBJ2-7, is DSGVTQTPKHLITATGQRVTLRCSPRSGDLSVYWYQQSLDQGLQFLIQYYNGEERAKGNILERFSAQQFPDLHSELNLSSLELGDSALYFCASSKGLAGGPEQYFGPGTRLTVT.

This clone is a singleton in its sample. The chain combines TRBV7-2 with TRBJ2-7; no clear D gene. Trimming pared 2 bases from V and 1 base from J, leaving 9 bases between. CDR1 and CDR2 from the germline V gene are SGHTA and FQGNSA. The CDR3 runs 14 residues. The CDR3 coding sequence is TGTGCCAGCAGCTTATCTCACGCATCCTACGAGCAGTACTTC. Translation: CASSLSHASYEQYF.

This clone turned up a few times. V is TRBV27 and J is TRBJ1-5; D might be TRBD1 (5 bases). Germline V CDR1 and CDR2: MNHEY, SMNVEV (reference sequence). CDR3 length equals 14 residues. The V and J ends lost 6 bases and 2 bases respectively, with 11 bases between them. The CDR3 reads CASRGERGNQPQHF. CDR3 DNA: TGTGCCAGCAGGGGGGAGCGTGGCAATCAGCCCCAGCATTTT.